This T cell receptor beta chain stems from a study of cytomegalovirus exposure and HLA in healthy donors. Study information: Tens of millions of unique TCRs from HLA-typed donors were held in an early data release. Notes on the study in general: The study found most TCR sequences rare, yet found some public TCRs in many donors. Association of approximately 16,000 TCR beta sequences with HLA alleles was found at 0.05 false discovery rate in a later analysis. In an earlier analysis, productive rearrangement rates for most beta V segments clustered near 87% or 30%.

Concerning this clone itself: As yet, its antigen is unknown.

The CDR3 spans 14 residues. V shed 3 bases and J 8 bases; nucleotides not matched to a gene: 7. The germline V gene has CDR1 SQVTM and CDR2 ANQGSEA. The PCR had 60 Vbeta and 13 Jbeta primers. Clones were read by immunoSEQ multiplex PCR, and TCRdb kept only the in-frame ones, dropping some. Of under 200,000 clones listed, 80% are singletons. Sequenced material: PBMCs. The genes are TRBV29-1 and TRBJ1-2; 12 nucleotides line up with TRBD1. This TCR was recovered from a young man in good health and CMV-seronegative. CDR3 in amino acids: CSVDTGTGGFGYTF. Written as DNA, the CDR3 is TGCAGCGTTGACACCGGGACAGGGGGCTTCGGCTACACCTTC. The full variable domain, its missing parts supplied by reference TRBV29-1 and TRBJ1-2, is SAVISQKPSRDICQRGTSLTIQCQVDSQVTMMFWYRQQPGQSLTLIATANQGSEATYESGFVIDKFPISRPNLTFSTLTVSNMSPEDSSIYLCSVDTGTGGFGYTFGSGTRLTVV.